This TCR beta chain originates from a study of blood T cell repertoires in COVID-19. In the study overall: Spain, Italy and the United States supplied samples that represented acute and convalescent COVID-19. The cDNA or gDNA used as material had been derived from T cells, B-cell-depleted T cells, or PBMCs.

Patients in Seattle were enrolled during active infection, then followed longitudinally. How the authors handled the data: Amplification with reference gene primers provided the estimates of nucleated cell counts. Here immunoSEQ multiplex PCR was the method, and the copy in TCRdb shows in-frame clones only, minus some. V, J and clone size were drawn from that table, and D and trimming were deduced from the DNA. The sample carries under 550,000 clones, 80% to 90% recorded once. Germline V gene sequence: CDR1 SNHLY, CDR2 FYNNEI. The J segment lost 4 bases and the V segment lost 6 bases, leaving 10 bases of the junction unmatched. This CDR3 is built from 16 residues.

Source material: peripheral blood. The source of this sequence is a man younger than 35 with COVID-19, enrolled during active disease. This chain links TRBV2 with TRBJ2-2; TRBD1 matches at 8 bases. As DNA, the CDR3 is TGTGCCAGCAGAGACAGGACAGGGATAGGCACCGGGGAGCTGTTTTTT. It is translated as CASRDRTGIGTGELFF.